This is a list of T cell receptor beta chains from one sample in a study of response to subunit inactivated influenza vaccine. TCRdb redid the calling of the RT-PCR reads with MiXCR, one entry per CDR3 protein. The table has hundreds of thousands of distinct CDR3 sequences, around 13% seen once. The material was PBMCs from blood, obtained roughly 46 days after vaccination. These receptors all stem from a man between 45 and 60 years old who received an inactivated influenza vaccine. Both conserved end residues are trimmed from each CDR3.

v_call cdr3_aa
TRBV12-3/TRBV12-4 ASSRDRGFQPQH
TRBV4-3 ASSQVGSGHEQY
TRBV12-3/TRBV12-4 ASSLGQTEKLF
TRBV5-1 ASRERDGGELF
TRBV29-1 SVEVRGREREQF
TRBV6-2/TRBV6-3 ASSYRGANTGELF
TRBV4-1 ASSQGRLAGETQY
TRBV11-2 ASSLHYGNTGELF
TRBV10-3 AITQGTGRSGNTIY
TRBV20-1 SASVRTIYNEQF
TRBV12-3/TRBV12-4 ASTGHASTDTQY
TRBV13 ASSLMGGRIGDTQY
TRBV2 ASSVRDWGADTQY
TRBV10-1 ASSKYAQGNEQF
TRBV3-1 ASSQVFNSPLH
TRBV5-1 ASSLGTGASYEQY